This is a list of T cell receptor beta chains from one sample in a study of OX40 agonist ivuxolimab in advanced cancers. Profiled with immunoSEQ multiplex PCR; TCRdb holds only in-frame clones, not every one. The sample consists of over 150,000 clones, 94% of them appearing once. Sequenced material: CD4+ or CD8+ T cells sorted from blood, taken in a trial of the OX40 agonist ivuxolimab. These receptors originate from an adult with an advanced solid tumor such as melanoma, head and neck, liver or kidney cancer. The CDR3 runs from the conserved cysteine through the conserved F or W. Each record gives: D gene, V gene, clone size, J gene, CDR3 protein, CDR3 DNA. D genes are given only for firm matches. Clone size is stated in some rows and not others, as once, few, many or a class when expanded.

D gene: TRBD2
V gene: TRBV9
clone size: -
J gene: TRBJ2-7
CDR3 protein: CASSPNPGLGSYEQYF
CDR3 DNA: TGTGCCAGCAGCCCCAATCCGGGACTAGGCAGTTACGAGCAGTACTTC

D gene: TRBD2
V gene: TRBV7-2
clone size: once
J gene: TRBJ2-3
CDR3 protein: CASSLGPTSGGADTQYF
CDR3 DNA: TGTGCCAGCAGCCTGGGTCCCACTAGCGGGGGCGCAGATACGCAGTATTTT

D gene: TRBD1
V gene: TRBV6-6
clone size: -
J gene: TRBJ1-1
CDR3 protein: CASSPGQGFDTEAFF
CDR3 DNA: TGTGCCAGCAGTCCGGGACAGGGGTTCGACACTGAAGCTTTCTTT

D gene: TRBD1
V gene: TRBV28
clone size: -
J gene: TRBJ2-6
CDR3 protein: CASSRPGTGISGANVLTF
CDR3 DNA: TGTGCCAGCAGTCGTCCCGGGACAGGGATCAGTGGGGCCAACGTCCTGACTTTC

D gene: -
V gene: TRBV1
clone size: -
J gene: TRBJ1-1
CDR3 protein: CTSSRTRTNTEAFF
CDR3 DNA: TGCACCAGCAGCCGGACACGTACGAACACTGAAGCTTTCTTT

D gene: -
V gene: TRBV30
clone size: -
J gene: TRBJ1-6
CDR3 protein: CAWGAAYNSPLHF
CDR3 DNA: TGTGCCTGGGGGGCAGCCTATAATTCACCCCTCCACTTT

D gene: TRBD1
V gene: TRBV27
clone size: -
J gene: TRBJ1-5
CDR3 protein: CASSPGVEGAGQPQHF
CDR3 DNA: TGTGCCAGCAGCCCCGGCGTGGAGGGGGCTGGCCAGCCCCAGCATTTT

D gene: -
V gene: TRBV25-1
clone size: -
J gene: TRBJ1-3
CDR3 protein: CASSEARRSSGNTIYF
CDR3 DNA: TGTGCCAGCAGTGAAGCCCGACGGTCCTCTGGAAACACCATATATTTT

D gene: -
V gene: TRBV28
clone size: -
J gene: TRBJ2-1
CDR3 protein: CASSIPTIASYNEQFF
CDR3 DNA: TGTGCCAGCAGTATACCGACAATCGCGTCCTACAATGAGCAGTTCTTC

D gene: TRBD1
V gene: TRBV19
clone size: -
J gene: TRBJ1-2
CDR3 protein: CASSRTGTYGYTF
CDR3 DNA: TGTGCCAGTAGTCGGACAGGGACCTATGGCTACACCTTC

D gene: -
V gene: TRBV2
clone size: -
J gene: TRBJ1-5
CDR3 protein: CASTAFRGDNQPQHF
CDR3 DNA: TGTGCCAGCACCGCCTTCCGAGGGGATAATCAGCCCCAGCATTTT

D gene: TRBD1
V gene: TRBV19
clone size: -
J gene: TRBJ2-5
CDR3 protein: CASGGQVPETQYF
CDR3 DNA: TGTGCCAGTGGGGGACAGGTACCAGAGACCCAGTACTTC

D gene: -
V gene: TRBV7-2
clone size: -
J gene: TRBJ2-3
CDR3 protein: CASSSSGLAAPFTDTQYF
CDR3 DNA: TGTGCCAGCAGCTCCTCGGGCCTAGCAGCCCCCTTCACAGATACGCAGTATTTT

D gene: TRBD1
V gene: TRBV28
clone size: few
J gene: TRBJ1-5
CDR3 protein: CASSLLQGDQPQHF
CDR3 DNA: TGTGCCAGCAGTTTACTTCAGGGGGATCAGCCCCAGCATTTT

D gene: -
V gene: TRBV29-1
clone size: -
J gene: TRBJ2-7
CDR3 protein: CSVKAGAGEQYF
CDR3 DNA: TGCAGCGTTAAGGCAGGGGCCGGGGAGCAGTACTTC

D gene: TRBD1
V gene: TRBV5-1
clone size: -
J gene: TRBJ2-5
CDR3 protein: CASSPDRGEETQYF
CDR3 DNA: TGCGCCAGCAGCCCGGACAGGGGAGAAGAGACCCAGTACTTC

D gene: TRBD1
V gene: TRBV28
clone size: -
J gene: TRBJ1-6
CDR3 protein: CASSRPGQYNSPLHF
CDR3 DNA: TGTGCCAGCAGTCGACCGGGACAGTATAATTCACCCCTCCACTTT

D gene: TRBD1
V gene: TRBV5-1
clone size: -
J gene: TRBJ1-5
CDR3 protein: CASSWGGQGSQPQHF
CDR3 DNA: TGCGCCAGCAGCTGGGGGGGACAGGGCTCTCAGCCCCAGCATTTT

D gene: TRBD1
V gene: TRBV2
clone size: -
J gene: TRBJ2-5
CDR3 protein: CASTRTGVTQETQYF
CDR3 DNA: TGTGCCAGCACTAGGACAGGGGTAACCCAAGAGACCCAGTACTTC

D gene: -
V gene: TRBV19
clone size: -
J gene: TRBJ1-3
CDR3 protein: CASSDNRPYSGNTIYF
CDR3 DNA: TGTGCCAGTAGTGATAACCGGCCATACTCTGGAAACACCATATATTTT

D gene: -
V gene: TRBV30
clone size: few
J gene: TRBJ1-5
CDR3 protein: CAWSVGQREPQHF
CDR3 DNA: TGTGCCTGGAGTGTAGGGCAAAGGGAGCCCCAGCATTTT

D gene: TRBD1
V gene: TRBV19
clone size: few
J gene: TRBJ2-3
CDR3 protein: CASTHRGRGTDTDTQYF
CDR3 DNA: TGTGCCAGTACTCATCGTGGAAGGGGGACAGACACAGATACGCAGTATTTT

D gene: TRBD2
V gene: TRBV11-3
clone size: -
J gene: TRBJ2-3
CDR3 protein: CASSYRTSGTVTDTQYF
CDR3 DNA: TGTGCCAGCAGCTACCGGACTAGCGGGACTGTCACAGATACGCAGTATTTT

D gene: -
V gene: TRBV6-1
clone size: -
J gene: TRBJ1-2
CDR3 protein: CASSFGILYGYTF
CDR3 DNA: TGTGCCAGCAGCTTCGGGATCCTCTATGGCTACACCTTC

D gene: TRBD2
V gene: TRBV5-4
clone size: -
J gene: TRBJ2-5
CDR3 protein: CASSLPRRGAGAQETQYF
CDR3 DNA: TGTGCCAGCAGCTTGCCCCGCCGAGGGGCGGGAGCTCAAGAGACCCAGTACTTC

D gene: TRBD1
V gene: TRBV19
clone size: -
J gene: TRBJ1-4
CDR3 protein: CASSPLGTGDEKLFF
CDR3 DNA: TGTGCCAGTAGTCCACTGGGGACAGGGGATGAAAAACTGTTTTTT

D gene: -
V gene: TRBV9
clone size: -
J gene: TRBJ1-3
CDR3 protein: CASSVTGLGGNTIYF
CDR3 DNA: TGTGCCAGCAGCGTTACAGGGCTAGGAGGAAACACCATATATTTT

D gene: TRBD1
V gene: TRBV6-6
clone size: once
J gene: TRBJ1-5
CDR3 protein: CASSKLTGGNQPQHF
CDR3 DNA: TGTGCCAGCAGTAAGCTGACAGGGGGCAATCAGCCCCAGCATTTT

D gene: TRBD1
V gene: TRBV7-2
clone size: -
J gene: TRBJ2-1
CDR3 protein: CASSPGGTGANNEQFF
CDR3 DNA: TGTGCCAGCAGCCCCGGAGGGACAGGGGCTAACAATGAGCAGTTCTTC

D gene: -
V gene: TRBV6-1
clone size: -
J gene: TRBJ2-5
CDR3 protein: CASSPGGETQYF
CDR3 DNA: TGTGCCAGCAGCCCAGGGGGGGAGACCCAGTACTTC

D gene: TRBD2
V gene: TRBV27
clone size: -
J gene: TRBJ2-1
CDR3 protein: CASSLSSSGRINEQFF
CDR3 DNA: TGTGCCAGCAGTTTATCGTCTAGCGGGAGAATCAATGAGCAGTTCTTC

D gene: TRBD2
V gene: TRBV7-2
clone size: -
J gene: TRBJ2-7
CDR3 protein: CASSPPASGGAGGQYF
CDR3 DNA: TGTGCCAGCAGCCCCCCCGCTAGCGGGGGAGCAGGGGGGCAGTACTTC

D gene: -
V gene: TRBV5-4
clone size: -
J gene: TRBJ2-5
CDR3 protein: CASSLAGIQETQYF
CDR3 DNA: TGTGCCAGCAGCCTGGCCGGGATACAAGAGACCCAGTACTTC

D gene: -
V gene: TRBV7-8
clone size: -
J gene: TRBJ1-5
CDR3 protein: CASSLVPDGNNQPQHF
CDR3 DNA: TGTGCCAGCAGCTTAGTTCCGGACGGAAACAATCAGCCCCAGCATTTT

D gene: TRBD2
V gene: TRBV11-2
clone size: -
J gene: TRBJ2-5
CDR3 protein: CASSQTGREIKETQYF
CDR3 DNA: TGTGCCAGCAGCCAAACCGGGCGGGAGATAAAAGAGACCCAGTACTTC

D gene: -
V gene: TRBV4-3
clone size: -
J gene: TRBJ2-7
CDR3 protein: CASSQMRGIHEQYF
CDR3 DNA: TGCGCCAGCAGCCAAATGCGAGGGATCCACGAGCAGTACTTC

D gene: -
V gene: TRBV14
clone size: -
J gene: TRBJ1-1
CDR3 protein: CASSHRQVRFF
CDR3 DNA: TGTGCCAGCAGCCACCGGCAGGTACGTTTCTTT

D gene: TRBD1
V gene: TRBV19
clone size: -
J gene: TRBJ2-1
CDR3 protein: CASSIYFRWDREDNEQFF
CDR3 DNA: TGTGCCAGTAGTATTTATTTCCGTTGGGACAGGGAGGACAATGAGCAGTTCTTC

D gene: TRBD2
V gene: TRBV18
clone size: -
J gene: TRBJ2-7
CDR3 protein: CASSTYSGGRSYEQYF
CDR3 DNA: TGTGCCAGCTCTACTTACAGCGGGGGGCGCTCCTACGAGCAGTACTTC

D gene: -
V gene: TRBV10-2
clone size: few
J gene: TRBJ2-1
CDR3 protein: CASSDWGLYNEQFF
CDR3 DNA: TGCGCCAGCAGTGATTGGGGACTCTACAATGAGCAGTTCTTC

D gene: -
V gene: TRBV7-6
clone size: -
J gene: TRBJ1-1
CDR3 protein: CASSLAGGDRGAFF
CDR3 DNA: TGTGCCAGCAGCTTAGCCGGGGGCGATCGGGGAGCTTTCTTT

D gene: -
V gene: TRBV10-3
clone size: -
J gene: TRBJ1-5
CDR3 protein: CAISDRGSNQPQHF
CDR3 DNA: TGTGCCATCAGTGATAGGGGGAGCAATCAGCCCCAGCATTTT

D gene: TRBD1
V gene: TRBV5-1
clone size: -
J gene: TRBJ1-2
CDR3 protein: CASSEGPPGQGGYTF
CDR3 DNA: TGCGCCAGCAGCGAGGGCCCTCCCGGACAGGGAGGCTACACCTTC

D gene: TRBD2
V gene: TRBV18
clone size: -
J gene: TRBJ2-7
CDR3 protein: CASSPAAGPYEQYF
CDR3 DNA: TGTGCCAGCTCACCGGCAGCGGGACCCTACGAGCAGTACTTC

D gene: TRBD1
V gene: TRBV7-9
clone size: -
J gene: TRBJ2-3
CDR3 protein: CASSSGQGTDTQYF
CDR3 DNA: TGTGCCAGCAGCTCCGGACAGGGCACAGATACGCAGTATTTT

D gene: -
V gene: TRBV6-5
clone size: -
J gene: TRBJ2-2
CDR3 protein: CASRDGNTGELFF
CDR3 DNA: TGTGCCAGCAGAGACGGGAACACCGGGGAGCTGTTTTTT

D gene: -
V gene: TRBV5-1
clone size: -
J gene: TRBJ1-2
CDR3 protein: CASSLGPEPSQVDNYGYTF
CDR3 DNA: TGCGCCAGCAGCTTAGGCCCGGAGCCGTCGCAGGTCGATAACTATGGCTACACCTTC

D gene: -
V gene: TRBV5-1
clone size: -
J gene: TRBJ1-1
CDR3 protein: CASSWDPSYTEAFF
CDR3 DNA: TGCGCCAGCAGCTGGGACCCCAGTTACACTGAAGCTTTCTTT

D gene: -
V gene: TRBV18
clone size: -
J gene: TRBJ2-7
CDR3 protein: CAGSTSQTYEQYF
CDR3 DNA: TGTGCCGGCTCAACTAGCCAAACCTACGAGCAGTACTTC

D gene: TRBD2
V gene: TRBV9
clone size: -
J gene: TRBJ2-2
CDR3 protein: CASSGYSGTSRTGELFF
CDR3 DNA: TGTGCCAGCAGCGGCTACTCCGGGACTAGCAGGACCGGGGAGCTGTTTTTT

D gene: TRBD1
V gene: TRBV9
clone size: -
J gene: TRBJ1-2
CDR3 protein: CASSSSTGVNYGYTF
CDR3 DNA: TGTGCCAGCAGCTCCTCGACAGGGGTTAACTATGGCTACACCTTC

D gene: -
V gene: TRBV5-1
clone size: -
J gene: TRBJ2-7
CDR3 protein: CASSLDPGSNYEQYF
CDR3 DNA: TGCGCCAGCAGCTTGGATCCAGGTTCAAACTACGAGCAGTACTTC

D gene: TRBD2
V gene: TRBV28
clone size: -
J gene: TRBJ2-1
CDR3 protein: CASSFPPGLNNNEQFF
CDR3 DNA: TGTGCCAGCAGTTTCCCCCCGGGACTAAACAACAATGAGCAGTTCTTC

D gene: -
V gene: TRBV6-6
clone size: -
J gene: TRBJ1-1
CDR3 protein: CASSYGRMGATEAFF
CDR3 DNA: TGTGCCAGCAGTTACGGCCGGATGGGGGCCACTGAAGCTTTCTTT

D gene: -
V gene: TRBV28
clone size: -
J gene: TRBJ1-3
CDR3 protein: CASSPPRGVGNTIYF
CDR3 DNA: TGTGCCAGCAGTCCCCCCCGGGGGGTTGGAAACACCATATATTTT

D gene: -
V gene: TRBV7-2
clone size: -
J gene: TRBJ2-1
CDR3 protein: CASSLNVEWGGRYNEQFF
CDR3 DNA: TGTGCCAGCAGTCTAAACGTCGAGTGGGGGGGCCGCTACAATGAGCAGTTCTTC

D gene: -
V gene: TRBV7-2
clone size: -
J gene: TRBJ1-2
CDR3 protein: CASSLESDRGYTF
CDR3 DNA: TGTGCCAGCAGCTTAGAAAGTGACCGAGGCTACACCTTC